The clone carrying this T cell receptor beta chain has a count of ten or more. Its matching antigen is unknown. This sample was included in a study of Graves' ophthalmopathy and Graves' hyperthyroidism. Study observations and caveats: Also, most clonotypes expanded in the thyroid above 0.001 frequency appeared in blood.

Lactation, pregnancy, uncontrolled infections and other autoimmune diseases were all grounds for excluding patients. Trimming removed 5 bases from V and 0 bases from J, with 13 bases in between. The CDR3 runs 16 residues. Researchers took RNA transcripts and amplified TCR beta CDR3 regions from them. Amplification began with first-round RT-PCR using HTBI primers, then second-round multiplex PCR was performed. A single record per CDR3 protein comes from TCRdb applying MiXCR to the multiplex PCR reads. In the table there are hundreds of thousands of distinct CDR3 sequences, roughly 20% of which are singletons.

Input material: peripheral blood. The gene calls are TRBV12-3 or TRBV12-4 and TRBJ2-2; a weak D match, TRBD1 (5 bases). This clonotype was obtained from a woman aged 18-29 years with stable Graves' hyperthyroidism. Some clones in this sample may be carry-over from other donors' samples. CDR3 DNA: TGTGCCAGCAGTCCAGACAGTTATACGAACACCGGGGAGCTGTTTTTT. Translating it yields CASSPDSYTNTGELFF.